The source of this T cell receptor beta chain is a study of beta chain features in type 1 diabetes. The CDR3 contains 20 residues. V gave up 0 bases and J gave up 4 bases; unmatched junction bases: 16. Germline V gene data show CDR1 as SGDLS and CDR2 as YYNGEE. Since all of the isolated RNA was reverse transcribed, expressed TCRB transcripts were what got sequenced. TCRdb keeps only in-frame clones here, not all; method: immunoSEQ multiplex PCR. The table has hundreds of thousands of clones, roughly 70% seen once. The V gene is TRBV9, the J gene TRBJ2-5, with TRBD2 identical over 12 bases. Specimen: naive CD4+ T cells from blood. The TCR was taken from a man aged 30-40 years in good health. The CDR3 coding sequence is TGTGCCAGCAGCGTAGAATCGAGGACTAGCGGGGCGGTTTGGGGAGAGACCCAGTACTTC. It translates to CASSVESRTSGAVWGETQYF. The full variable domain, in which reference TRBV9 and TRBJ2-5 provide the parts outside the CDR3, is DSGVTQTPKHLITATGQRVTLRCSPRSGDLSVYWYQQSLDQGLQFLIQYYNGEERAKGNILERFSAQQFPDLHSELNLSSLELGDSALYFCASSVESRTSGAVWGETQYFGPGTRLLVL.